A selection of T cell receptor beta chains follows, all from one sample in a study of CD8 T cells in ankylosing spondylitis. TCRdb fed the 5' RACE reads into MiXCR, producing one record per CDR3 protein. The sample includes fewer than 350,000 distinct CDR3 sequences, roughly 12% of them seen just once. Sequencing used blood, either unsorted or a sorted T cell fraction (not recorded which). These receptors were collected from a female donor with ankylosing spondylitis or in good health (not recorded which). The CDR3 runs from the conserved cysteine through the conserved F or W. The D gene is left open where the match is weak. Not every row has a clone size; where given, it reads once, few, many or a size class.

size | D | V | CDR3
few | TRBD1 | TRBV29-1 | CSVAPPGQGREQFF
few | - | TRBV7-7 | CASSATAKDTQYF
many | TRBD1 | TRBV20-1 | CSARKFGTGEETQYF
many | - | TRBV5-5 | CASNFGTANYGYTF
few | TRBD1 | TRBV5-1 | CASSLGTVDYEQYF
- | - | TRBV12-3/TRBV12-4 | CASSSSSRHDTDTQYF
few | TRBD2 | TRBV18 | CASSPRAGSSYNEQFF
many | - | TRBV12-3/TRBV12-4 | CASGKGLPRGTDTQYF
many | - | TRBV24-1 | CATSERYLNSPLHF
many | - | TRBV5-1 | CASSQTGAGTDTQYF
many | TRBD1 | TRBV7-2 | CASSPTWGQTYEQYF
many | TRBD2 | TRBV20-1 | CSASPLTGGLNEQFF
- | - | TRBV28 | CASSLRRTANTGELFF
- | TRBD1 | TRBV20-1 | CSAGRTGGRNQPQHF
- | TRBD2 | TRBV18 | CASSPLAGLSYNEQFF
many | - | TRBV20-1 | CSALQSSGANVLTF